The entry below gives a single T cell receptor beta chain sequence along with its context. The data were obtained in a study of shared T cell receptors in the human thymus. TCRdb keeps only in-frame clones here, not all; method: immunoSEQ multiplex PCR. The repertoire consists of 700,000 or so clones, with roughly 85% occurring once and the leading ten covering around 0.0094%. Trimming removed 3 bases at V and 5 bases at J, with 14 bases between. CDR1 is LGHNA, CDR2 YSLEER, per germline. The CDR3 contains 15 residues. These same records also appear under a second study, on human thymus T cells. As that report states: Immunologically healthy infants in Finland undergoing congenital heart defect surgery were the donors. It was from resections taken during corrective heart surgery that the thymus tissue came. The authors found apparently biased V and J gene usage in thymic and blood repertoires.

What was sequenced was thymocytes. The clonotype originates from a girl under three years old with a congenital heart defect. J is TRBJ1-5 and V is TRBV4-3, with D unresolved. The DNA of the CDR3 is TGCGCCAGCAGCCATTCTTTGTATGGAGATCAGCCCCAGCATTTT. Residues: CASSHSLYGDQPQHF.